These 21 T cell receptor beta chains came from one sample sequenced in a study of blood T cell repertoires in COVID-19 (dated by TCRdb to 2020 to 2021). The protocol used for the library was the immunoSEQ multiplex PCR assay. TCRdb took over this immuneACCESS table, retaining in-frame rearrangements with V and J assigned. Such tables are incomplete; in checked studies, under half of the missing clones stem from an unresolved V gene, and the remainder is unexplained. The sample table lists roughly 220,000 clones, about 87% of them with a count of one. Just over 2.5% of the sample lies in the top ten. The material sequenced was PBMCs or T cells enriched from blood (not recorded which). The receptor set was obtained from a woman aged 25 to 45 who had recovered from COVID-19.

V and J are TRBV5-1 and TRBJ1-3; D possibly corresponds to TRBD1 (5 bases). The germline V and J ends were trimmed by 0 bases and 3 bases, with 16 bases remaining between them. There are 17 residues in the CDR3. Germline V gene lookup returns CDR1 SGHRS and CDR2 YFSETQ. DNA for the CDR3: TGCGCCAGCAGCTTGGAGGGGAAGGTCCCGGGTGGAAACACCATATATTTT. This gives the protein CASSLEGKVPGGNTIYF.

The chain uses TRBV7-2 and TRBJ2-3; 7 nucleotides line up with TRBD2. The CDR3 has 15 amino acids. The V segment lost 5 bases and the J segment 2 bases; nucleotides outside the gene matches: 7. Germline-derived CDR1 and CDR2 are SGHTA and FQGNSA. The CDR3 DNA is TGTGCCAGCAGCCAAGTAGCGGGTTCCACAGATACGCAGTATTTT. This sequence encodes CASSQVAGSTDTQYF.

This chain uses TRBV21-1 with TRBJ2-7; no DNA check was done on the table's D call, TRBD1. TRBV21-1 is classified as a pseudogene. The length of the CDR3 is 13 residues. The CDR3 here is CASAGGGDYEQYF. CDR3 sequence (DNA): TGTGCCAGCGCAGGGGGAGGTGACTACGAGCAGTACTTC.

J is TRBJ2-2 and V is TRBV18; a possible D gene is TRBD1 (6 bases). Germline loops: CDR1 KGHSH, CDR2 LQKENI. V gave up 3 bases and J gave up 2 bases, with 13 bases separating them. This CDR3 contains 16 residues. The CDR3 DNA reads TGTGCCAGCTCACCGCCGACAGGCCTCAACACCGGGGAGCTGTTTTTT. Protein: CASSPPTGLNTGELFF.

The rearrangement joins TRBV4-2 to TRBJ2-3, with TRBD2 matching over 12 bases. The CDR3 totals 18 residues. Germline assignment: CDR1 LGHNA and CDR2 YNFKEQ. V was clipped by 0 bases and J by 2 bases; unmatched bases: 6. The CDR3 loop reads CASSQELAGGLSTDTQYF. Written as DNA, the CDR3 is TGTGCCAGCAGCCAAGAACTAGCGGGGGGCCTATCCACAGATACGCAGTATTTT.

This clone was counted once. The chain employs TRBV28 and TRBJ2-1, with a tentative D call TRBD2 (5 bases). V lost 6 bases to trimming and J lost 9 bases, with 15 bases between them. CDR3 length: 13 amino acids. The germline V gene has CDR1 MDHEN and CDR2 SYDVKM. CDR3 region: CASSRNTRGEQFF. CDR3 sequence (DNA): TGTGCCAGCAGCCGTAACACACGGGGTGAGCAGTTCTTC. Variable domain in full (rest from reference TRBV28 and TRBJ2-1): DVKVTQSSRYLVKRTGEKVFLECVQDMDHENMFWYRQDPGLGLRLIYFSYDVKMKEKGDIPEGYSVSREKKERFSLILESASTNQTSMYLCASSRNTRGEQFFGPGTRLTVL.

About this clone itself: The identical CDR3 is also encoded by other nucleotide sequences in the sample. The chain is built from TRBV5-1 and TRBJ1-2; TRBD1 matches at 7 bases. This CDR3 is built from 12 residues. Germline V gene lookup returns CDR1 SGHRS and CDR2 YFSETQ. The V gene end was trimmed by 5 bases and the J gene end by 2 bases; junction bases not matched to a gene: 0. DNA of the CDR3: TGCGCCAGCAGGACAGGGAACTATGGCTACACCTTC. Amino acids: CASRTGNYGYTF.

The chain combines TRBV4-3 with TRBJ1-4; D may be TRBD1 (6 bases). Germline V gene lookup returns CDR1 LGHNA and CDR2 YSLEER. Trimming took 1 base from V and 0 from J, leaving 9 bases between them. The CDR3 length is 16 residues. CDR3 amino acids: CASSQVRGTTNEKLFF. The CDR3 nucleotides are TGCGCCAGCAGCCAAGTTAGGGGGACAACTAATGAAAAACTGTTTTTT.

CDR3 sequence (DNA): TGTGCCAGTAGTCTAGGGGGCGGCACTGAAGCTTTCTTT. Amino acids: CASSLGGGTEAFF. The rearrangement uses TRBV19 and TRBJ1-1; 7 nucleotides match TRBD1. The V gene end was trimmed by 5 bases and the J gene end by 4 bases; junction bases not matched to a gene: 4. Germline V gene data show CDR1 as LNHDA and CDR2 as SQIVND (reference sequence). The CDR3 has 13 amino acids.

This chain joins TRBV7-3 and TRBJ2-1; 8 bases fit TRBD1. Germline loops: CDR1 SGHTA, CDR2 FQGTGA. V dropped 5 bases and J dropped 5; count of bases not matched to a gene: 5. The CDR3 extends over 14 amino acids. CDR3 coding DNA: TGTGCCAGCAGCCTGGGGACAGGCAACAATGAGCAGTTCTTC. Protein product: CASSLGTGNNEQFF.

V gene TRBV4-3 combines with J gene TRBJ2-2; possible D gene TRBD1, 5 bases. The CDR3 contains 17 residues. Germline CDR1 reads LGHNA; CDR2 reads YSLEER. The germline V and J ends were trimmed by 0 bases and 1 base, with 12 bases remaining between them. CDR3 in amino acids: CASSQELGAQNTGELFF. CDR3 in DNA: TGCGCCAGCAGCCAAGAATTAGGGGCTCAGAACACCGGGGAGCTGTTTTTT.

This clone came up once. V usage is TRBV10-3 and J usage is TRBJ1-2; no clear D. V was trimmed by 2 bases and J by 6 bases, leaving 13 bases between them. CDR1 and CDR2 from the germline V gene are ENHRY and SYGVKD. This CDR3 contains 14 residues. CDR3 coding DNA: TGTGCCATCAGTGAGCGGCCAGAGGTAGATGGCTACACCTTC. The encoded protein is CAISERPEVDGYTF.

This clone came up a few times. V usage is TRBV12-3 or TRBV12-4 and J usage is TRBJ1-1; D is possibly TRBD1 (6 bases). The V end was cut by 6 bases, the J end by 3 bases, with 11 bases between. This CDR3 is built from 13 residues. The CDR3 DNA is TGTGCCAGCAGCTCCACAGGGTACACTGAAGCTTTCTTT. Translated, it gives CASSSTGYTEAFF.

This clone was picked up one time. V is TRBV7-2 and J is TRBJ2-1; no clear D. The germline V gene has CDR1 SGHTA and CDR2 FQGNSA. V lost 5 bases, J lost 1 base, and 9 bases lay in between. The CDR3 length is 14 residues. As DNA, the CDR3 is TGTGCCAGCAGCACCACTACGTCCTACAATGAGCAGTTCTTC. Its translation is CASSTTTSYNEQFF.

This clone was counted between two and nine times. CDR3 sequence (DNA): TGTGCCAGCAGCGTAGCTCAGGGTTCGAACACTGAAGCTTTCTTT. As protein: CASSVAQGSNTEAFF. The genes are TRBV9 and TRBJ1-1, with TRBD1 as a possible D gene (5 bases). The V end lost 0 bases, the J end lost 1 base, and 10 bases lay between the germline ends. The CDR3 contains 15 residues. Looked up from germline, CDR1 is SGDLS and CDR2 is YYNGEE.

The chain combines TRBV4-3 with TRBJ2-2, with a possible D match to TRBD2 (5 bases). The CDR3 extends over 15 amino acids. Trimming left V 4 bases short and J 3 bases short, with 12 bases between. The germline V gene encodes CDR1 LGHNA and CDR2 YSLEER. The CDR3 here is CASSPGSRYTGELFF. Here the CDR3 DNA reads TGCGCCAGCAGCCCGGGATCTCGATACACCGGGGAGCTGTTTTTT.

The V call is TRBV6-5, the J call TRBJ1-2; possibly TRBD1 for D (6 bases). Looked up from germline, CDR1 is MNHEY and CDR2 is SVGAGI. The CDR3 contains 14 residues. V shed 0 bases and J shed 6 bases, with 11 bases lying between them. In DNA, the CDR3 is TGTGCCAGCAGTTACTCGGACAGTACGAATGGCTACACCTTC. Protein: CASSYSDSTNGYTF.

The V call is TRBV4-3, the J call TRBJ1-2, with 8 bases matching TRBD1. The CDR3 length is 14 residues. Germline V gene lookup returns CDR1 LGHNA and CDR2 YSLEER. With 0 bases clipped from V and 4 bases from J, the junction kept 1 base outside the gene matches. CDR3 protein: CASSQDTGGYGYTF. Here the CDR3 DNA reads TGCGCCAGCAGCCAAGATACAGGGGGCTATGGCTACACCTTC.

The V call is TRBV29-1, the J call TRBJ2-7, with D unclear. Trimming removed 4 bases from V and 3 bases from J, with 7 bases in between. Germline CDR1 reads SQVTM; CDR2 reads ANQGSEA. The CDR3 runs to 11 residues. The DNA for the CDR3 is TGCAGCGTTGTTTATAGCTACGAGCAGTACTTC. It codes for CSVVYSYEQYF.

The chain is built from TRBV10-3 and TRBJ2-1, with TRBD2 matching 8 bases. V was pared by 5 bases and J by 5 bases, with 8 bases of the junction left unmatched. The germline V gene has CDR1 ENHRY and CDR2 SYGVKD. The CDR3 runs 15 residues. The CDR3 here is CAISSGTRGHNEQFF. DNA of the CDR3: TGTGCCATCAGTTCCGGGACTAGAGGCCACAATGAGCAGTTCTTC.

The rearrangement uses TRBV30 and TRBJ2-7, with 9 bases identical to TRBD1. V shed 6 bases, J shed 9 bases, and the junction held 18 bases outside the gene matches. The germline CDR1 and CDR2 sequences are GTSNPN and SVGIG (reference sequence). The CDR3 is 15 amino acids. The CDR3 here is CACQVSGDRDLGQYF. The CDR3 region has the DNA TGTGCCTGCCAGGTGAGCGGGGACAGGGACCTAGGGCAGTACTTC. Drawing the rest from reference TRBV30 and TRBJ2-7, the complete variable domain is SQTIHQWPATLVQPVGSPLSLECTVEGTSNPNLYWYRQAAGRGLQLLFYSVGIGQISSEVPQNLSASRPQDRQFILSSKKLLLSDSGFYLCACQVSGDRDLGQYFGPGTRLTVT.